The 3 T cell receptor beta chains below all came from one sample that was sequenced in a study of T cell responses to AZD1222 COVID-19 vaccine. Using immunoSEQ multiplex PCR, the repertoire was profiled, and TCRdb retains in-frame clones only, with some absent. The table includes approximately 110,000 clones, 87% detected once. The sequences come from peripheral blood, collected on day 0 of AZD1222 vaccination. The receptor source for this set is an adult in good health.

CDR3 nucleotides: TGTGCCAGCAGTGAAAGACGGGCGGGAGCCTACAATGAGCAGTTCTTC. It encodes CASSERRAGAYNEQFF. The chain joins TRBV6-1 to TRBJ2-1, with 7 bases that match TRBD2. CDR1 MNHNS and CDR2 SASEGT come from the germline V gene. The CDR3 contains 16 residues. With V trimmed by 2 bases and J by 2 bases, 6 bases remained unmatched.

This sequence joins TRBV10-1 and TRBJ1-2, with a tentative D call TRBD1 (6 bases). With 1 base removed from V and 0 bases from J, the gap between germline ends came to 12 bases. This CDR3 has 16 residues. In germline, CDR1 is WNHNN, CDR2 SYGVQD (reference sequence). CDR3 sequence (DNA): TGCGCCAGCAGTGAGTGGGGCAGGGGCACTAACTATGGCTACACCTTC. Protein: CASSEWGRGTNYGYTF.

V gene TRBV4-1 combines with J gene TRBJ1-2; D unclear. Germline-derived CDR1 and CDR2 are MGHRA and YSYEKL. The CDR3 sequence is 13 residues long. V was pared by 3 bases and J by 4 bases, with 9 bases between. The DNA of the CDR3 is TGCGCCAGCAGCCAGCCTATGAGCTATGGCTACACCTTC. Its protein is CASSQPMSYGYTF.